The 29 T cell receptor beta chains listed next were all sequenced from one sample in a study of blood T cell repertoires in COVID-19. Assay used: immunoSEQ multiplex PCR; TCRdb lists only in-frame clones, some missing. The sample has 250,000 to 300,000 clones, 75% to 90% seen once. Input material: PBMCs or T cells enriched from blood (not recorded which). All receptors derive from a woman in her forties or fifties who had recovered from COVID-19.

The rearrangement joins TRBV14 to TRBJ1-6, with 8 bases aligning to TRBD1. Germline assignment: CDR1 SGHDN and CDR2 FVKESK. The CDR3 length is 19 residues. J was trimmed by 7 bases and V by 0 bases; bases with no gene match: 14. The CDR3 DNA reads TGTGCCAGCAGCCAAGATCTATGGGCCGGGACAGGTGGAAATTCACCCCTCCACTTT. This codes for CASSQDLWAGTGGNSPLHF.

The genes are TRBV11-2 and TRBJ2-3; 7 nucleotides align to TRBD2. This CDR3 region has 15 residues. The V and J ends lost 4 bases and 4 bases, in that order; junction bases with no gene match: 8. CDR1 is SGHAT, CDR2 FQNNGV, per germline. The CDR3 DNA is TGTGCCAGCAGCTCTAGTGGGAGGGTAGCAGATACGCAGTATTTT. This sequence encodes CASSSSGRVADTQYF.

V is TRBV7-3 and J is TRBJ1-2; D may be TRBD1 (5 bases). Trimming cost V 1 base and J 8 bases, with 17 bases left between them. This CDR3 is built from 15 residues. In germline, CDR1 is SGHTA, CDR2 FQGTGA. CDR3 amino acids: CASSLNVGQGGGYTF. As DNA, the CDR3 is TGTGCCAGCAGCTTAAATGTTGGGCAGGGTGGAGGCTACACCTTC.

This sequence joins TRBV5-5 and TRBJ1-2; D perhaps matches TRBD1 (5 bases). In germline, CDR1 is SGHKS, CDR2 YYEKEE (reference sequence). V was shortened by 0 bases and J by 5 bases, with 11 bases between the two germline ends. This CDR3 is 14 amino acids long. CDR3 region: CASSLDQGGYGYTF. CDR3 nucleotide sequence: TGTGCCAGCAGCTTGGATCAGGGAGGGTATGGCTACACCTTC.

The chain is built from TRBV28 and TRBJ1-3; weak D call: TRBD1 (5 bases). This CDR3 contains 16 residues. Trimming removed 2 bases from V and 0 bases from J, with 11 bases in between. Germline V lookup: CDR1 MDHEN, CDR2 SYDVKM. Here the CDR3 DNA reads TGTGCCAGCAGTTTACAGGGTTGGAGCTCTGGAAACACCATATATTTT. Translated, it gives CASSLQGWSSGNTIYF.

The chain carries TRBV19 and TRBJ1-5, with 7 bases aligning to TRBD1. Germline V gene sequence: CDR1 LNHDA, CDR2 SQIVND (reference sequence). With V trimmed by 5 bases and J by 5 bases, 6 bases remained unmatched. The CDR3 is made up of 14 amino acids. CDR3 nucleotides: TGTGCCAGTAGTGGGGACAGCGCTGATCAGCCCCAGCATTTT. Amino acid sequence: CASSGDSADQPQHF.

As for this clone: This CDR3 is also generated by other DNA sequences in the sample. J is TRBJ1-2 and V is TRBV6-5, with 8 bases matching TRBD1. Looked up from germline, CDR1 is MNHEY and CDR2 is SVGAGI. This CDR3 region has 15 residues. Trimming removed 0 bases from V and 4 bases from J; junction bases left unmatched: 4. The CDR3 loop reads CASSYSGTGTYGYTF. The CDR3 DNA sequence: TGTGCCAGCAGTTACTCCGGGACAGGAACCTATGGCTACACCTTC.

In DNA form, the CDR3 reads TGTGCCAGCAGCCCTCAGAGGGGACAGGGGGACTACGAGCAGTACTTC. It is translated as CASSPQRGQGDYEQYF. J is TRBJ2-7 and V is TRBV5-4; 11 positions agree with TRBD1. CDR1 and CDR2 from the germline V gene are SGHNT and YYREEE (reference sequence). V lost 4 bases to trimming and J lost 3 bases; unmatched junction nucleotides: 9. This CDR3 has 16 residues. Drawing the rest from reference TRBV5-4 and TRBJ2-7, the complete variable domain is ETGVTQSPTHLIKTRGQQVTLRCSSQSGHNTVSWYQQALGQGPQFIFQYYREEENGRGNFPPRFSGLQFPNYSSELNVNALELDDSALYLCASSPQRGQGDYEQYFGPGTRLTVT.

Only one count was recorded for this clone. The chain is built from TRBV7-2 and TRBJ2-7; possibly TRBD1 for D (6 bases). From germline, CDR1 is SGHTA and CDR2 FQGNSA. The CDR3 has 13 amino acids. The V gene lost 7 bases and the J gene lost 0 bases, with 10 bases spanning the gap. The DNA of the CDR3 is TGTGCCAGCAATGTGGACAGCTCCTACGAGCAGTACTTC. Amino acid sequence: CASNVDSSYEQYF. Full variable domain (rest looked up from reference TRBV7-2 and TRBJ2-7): GAGVSQSPSNKVTEKGKDVELRCDPISGHTALYWYRQSLGQGLEFLIYFQGNSAPDKSGLPSDRFSAERTGGSVSTLTIQRTQQEDSAVYLCASNVDSSYEQYFGPGTRLTVT.

V gene TRBV4-1 combines with J gene TRBJ2-2; D not resolved. This CDR3 has 14 residues. The V gene lost 2 bases and the J gene lost 6 bases, with 10 bases spanning the gap. The germline gives CDR1 MGHRA, CDR2 YSYEKL. The chain's CDR3 is CASSQRVVAGELFF. The DNA for the CDR3 is TGCGCCAGCAGCCAACGAGTCGTCGCCGGGGAGCTGTTTTTT.

The chain recombines TRBV27 with TRBJ1-5; TRBD1 is a possible D gene (5 bases). Germline CDR1 reads MNHEY; CDR2 reads SMNVEV (reference sequence). This CDR3 is 13 amino acids long. Deletions cut 6 bases from V and 4 bases from J, with 10 bases between. The CDR3 sequence: CASSLSGNQPQHF. CDR3 in DNA: TGTGCCAGCAGCCTATCAGGGAATCAGCCCCAGCATTTT.

V gene TRBV11-2 combines with J gene TRBJ1-5; TRBD1 might be the D (5 bases). The CDR3 is 14 residues long. Germline V gene lookup returns CDR1 SGHAT and CDR2 FQNNGV. Trimming stripped 1 base from V and 4 bases from J, with 8 bases between. This chain's CDR3 is CASSLADSNQPQHF. CDR3 coding DNA: TGTGCCAGCAGCTTAGCTGACAGTAATCAGCCCCAGCATTTT.

The V gene is TRBV7-9, the J gene TRBJ1-2; the D is unclear. Looked up from germline, CDR1 is SEHNR and CDR2 is FQNEAQ (reference sequence). The CDR3 loop spans 14 amino acids. Trimming removed 5 bases at V and 4 bases at J, with 14 bases between. This CDR3 reads CASSRLDLPYGYTF. The DNA of the CDR3 is TGTGCCAGCAGCCGACTTGATTTACCCTATGGCTACACCTTC.

This chain links TRBV7-9 with TRBJ1-1; weak D call: TRBD1 (6 bases). CDR1 is SEHNR and CDR2 is FQNEAQ in the germline V gene (reference sequence). This CDR3 has 14 amino acids. V was pared by 6 bases and J by 10 bases, with 21 bases between. For the CDR3, the DNA is TGTGCCAGCAGTCCAGACCACGGGCGGGGGCGAGCTTTCTTT. Its protein is CASSPDHGRGRAFF.

The chain uses TRBV6-5 and TRBJ2-5; tentative D call: TRBD1 (5 bases). Germline assignment: CDR1 MNHEY and CDR2 SVGAGI. CDR3 length equals 13 residues. Trimming left V 5 bases short and J 7 bases short, with 14 bases between. CDR3 bases: TGTGCCAGCAGTCCCGTTCAGGGCGGGACCCAGTACTTC. It encodes CASSPVQGGTQYF.

The gene calls are TRBV27 and TRBJ2-3, with 7 bases that match TRBD1. Germline trimming cut 6 bases from V and 5 bases from J; bases unmatched to any gene: 8. The CDR3 is made up of 14 amino acids. Germline V gene sequence: CDR1 MNHEY, CDR2 SMNVEV (reference sequence). CDR3 protein: CASSRDSGRDTQYF. The CDR3, as DNA: TGTGCCAGCAGCCGGGACAGCGGTCGAGATACGCAGTATTTT.

The chain couples TRBV2 to TRBJ2-2, with TRBD2 identical over 13 bases. There are 16 residues in the CDR3. Germline V lookup: CDR1 SNHLY, CDR2 FYNNEI. V dropped 6 bases and J dropped 5; count of bases not matched to a gene: 6. This CDR3 is CASRRTSGSGTGELFF. In DNA form, the CDR3 reads TGTGCCAGCAGGAGGACTAGCGGGAGCGGGACCGGGGAGCTGTTTTTT.

The sample holds a few counts of this clone. The CDR3 loop is CASSQGQGATEAFF. The DNA for the CDR3 is TGTGCCAGCAGCCAGGGACAGGGGGCGACTGAAGCTTTCTTT. The genes are TRBV16 and TRBJ1-1; 12 positions match TRBD1. The CDR3 is 14 residues long. Trimming removed 3 bases from V and 5 bases from J; junction bases left unmatched: 1. Germline V gene lookup returns CDR1 KGHSY and CDR2 FQNENV.

The rearrangement joins TRBV14 to TRBJ2-7; tentative D call: TRBD1 (5 bases). Trimming pared 5 bases from V and 3 bases from J, leaving 11 bases between. The CDR3 is made up of 13 amino acids. CDR1 SGHDN and CDR2 FVKESK come from the germline V gene. In DNA, the CDR3 is TGTGCCAGCAGCTCGACAGTCAGCTACGAGCAGTACTTC. Its translation is CASSSTVSYEQYF.

The chain carries TRBV2 and TRBJ1-6; tentative D call: TRBD1 (5 bases). This CDR3 is 13 amino acids long. V dropped 4 bases and J dropped 7 bases, with 8 bases sitting between them. CDR1 SNHLY and CDR2 FYNNEI come from the germline V gene. The CDR3, as DNA: TGTGCCAGCAGTGGACAGCCCAATTCACCCCTCCACTTT. Amino acids: CASSGQPNSPLHF.

This clone occurred once. The chain is built from TRBV23-1 and TRBJ2-7; tentative D call: TRBD2 (5 bases). TRBV23-1 is treated as an ORF (open reading frame) with a function not yet certain. This CDR3 spans 14 amino acids. Trimming removed 6 bases from V and 1 base from J, with 13 bases in between. CDR3 nucleotide sequence: TGCGCCAGCAGCCCCCTTGGAGGATCCTACGAGCAGTACTTC. Its protein product is CASSPLGGSYEQYF.

The table lists this clone with a count of one. The chain recombines TRBV5-1 with TRBJ2-2; 8 bases fit TRBD2. The J segment lost 0 bases and the V segment lost 4 bases, leaving 2 bases of the junction unmatched. Germline V gene data show CDR1 as SGHRS and CDR2 as YFSETQ. The CDR3 loop spans 15 amino acids. As DNA, the CDR3 is TGCGCCAGCAGCGAGGGACTAGCGAACACCGGGGAGCTGTTTTTT. It codes for CASSEGLANTGELFF. Variable domain in full (rest from reference TRBV5-1 and TRBJ2-2): KAGVTQTPRYLIKTRGQQVTLSCSPISGHRSVSWYQQTPGQGLQFLFEYFSETQRNKGNFPGRFSGRQFSNSRSEMNVSTLELGDSALYLCASSEGLANTGELFFGEGSRLTVL.

The CDR3: CASSFSLSGRANDHEQYF. The CDR3 DNA follows: TGTGCCAGCAGTTTTAGTCTCAGCGGGAGGGCCAACGACCACGAGCAGTACTTC. The rearrangement links TRBV28 to TRBJ2-7, with 10 bases fitting TRBD2. The germline V gene encodes CDR1 MDHEN and CDR2 SYDVKM. Unmatched junction bases numbered 16, after V lost 3 bases and J lost 5 bases. The CDR3 has 18 residues.

The gene calls are TRBV3-1 (or the pseudogene TRBV3-2) and TRBJ1-3; 10 bases line up with TRBD1. CDR3 length: 15 residues. V dropped 4 bases and J dropped 6; count of bases not matched to a gene: 6. CDR1 and CDR2 from the germline V gene are LGHDT and YNNKEL (reference sequence). In DNA, the CDR3 is TGTGCCAGCAGCCGACAGGGGGCGCGTAAAAACACCATATATTTT. Its translation is CASSRQGARKNTIYF.

V gene TRBV2 combines with J gene TRBJ2-5; no clear D gene. The CDR3 loop spans 12 amino acids. Germline loops: CDR1 SNHLY, CDR2 FYNNEI. Trimming shortened V by 2 bases and J by 2 bases, and 3 bases separated the two germline ends. The CDR3 coding sequence is TGTGCCAGCAGTGAACAGCAAGAGACCCAGTACTTC. This translates into CASSEQQETQYF.

This rearrangement joins TRBV1 to TRBJ1-5. TRBV1 is a documented pseudogene. The CDR3 runs to 17 residues. The CDR3 protein is CTSRRGGAGSHDQPQHF. Here the CDR3 DNA reads TGCACCAGCAGGCGGGGGGGTGCGGGTTCGCACGATCAGCCCCAGCATTTT.

The chain joins TRBV30 to TRBJ1-5; D gene unclear. The CDR3 sequence is 16 residues long. Trimming stripped 7 bases from V and 2 bases from J, with 21 bases between. Germline V gene data show CDR1 as GTSNPN and CDR2 as SVGIG (reference sequence). The CDR3 here is CAFPSNVGRGNQPQHF. DNA for the CDR3: TGTGCCTTCCCCTCGAATGTAGGGAGGGGCAATCAGCCCCAGCATTTT.

The chain couples TRBV5-1 to TRBJ2-1, with TRBD2 identical over 12 bases. Losses at the gene ends were 0 bases for V and 6 bases for J; bases not matched to a gene: 10. The CDR3 has 18 amino acids. Per germline, CDR1 SGHRS and CDR2 YFSETQ. For the CDR3, the DNA is TGCGCCAGCAGCTTGGGTGGACTAGCGGGATCTAGTAGCAATGAGCAGTTCTTC. It yields the protein CASSLGGLAGSSSNEQFF.

The rearrangement uses TRBV25-1 and TRBJ2-5; perhaps TRBD2 as D (6 bases). Germline V gene sequence: CDR1 MGHDK, CDR2 SYGVNS. V dropped 3 bases and J dropped 2 bases, with 13 bases sitting between them. The CDR3 has 15 amino acids. The CDR3 DNA is TGTGCCAGCAGTGAGCGGGGATCCTGGCAAGAGACCCAGTACTTC. Translated: CASSERGSWQETQYF.